A selection of T cell receptor beta chains follows, all from one sample in a study of T cells expressing NK-cell markers. TCRdb re-called the 5' RACE reads and gives one entry per CDR3 protein, without DNA. In total, the table holds some 450,000 distinct CDR3 sequences. What was sequenced was blood T cells: a sorted CD56 or NKG2C T cell subset, CD4+ or CD8+ T cells, or bulk PBMC T cells (not recorded which). These receptors all stem from a woman between 18 and 70 years old in good health. CDR3s include the opening cysteine and the closing phenylalanine or tryptophan. Fields, in order: J gene, V gene, CDR3 protein.

J gene: TRBJ2-7
V gene: TRBV7-9
CDR3 protein: CASSPGTVSSYEQYF

J gene: TRBJ2-6
V gene: TRBV7-9
CDR3 protein: CASSLRGHRSGANVLTF

J gene: TRBJ1-2
V gene: TRBV5-1
CDR3 protein: CASSLGAPDGHHQNYGYTF

J gene: TRBJ2-1
V gene: TRBV30
CDR3 protein: CAWVGYDEQFF

J gene: TRBJ2-7
V gene: TRBV6-5
CDR3 protein: CASSYSISGNYEQYF

J gene: TRBJ2-2
V gene: TRBV5-1
CDR3 protein: CASSLGDRGHGELFF

J gene: TRBJ2-3
V gene: TRBV7-2
CDR3 protein: CASSPSARGGLVHDTQYF

J gene: TRBJ2-1
V gene: TRBV6-2/TRBV6-3
CDR3 protein: CASSPGGGRETEQFF

J gene: TRBJ2-3
V gene: TRBV7-2
CDR3 protein: CASSLGPLSSTDTQYF

J gene: TRBJ2-2
V gene: TRBV12-3/TRBV12-4
CDR3 protein: CASSFKSRGTGELFF

J gene: TRBJ2-3
V gene: TRBV4-2
CDR3 protein: CAGSHSAPEDTQYF

J gene: TRBJ2-3
V gene: TRBV20-1
CDR3 protein: CSANWAGQGADTQYF

J gene: TRBJ2-3
V gene: TRBV5-6
CDR3 protein: CASSPVDSEAQYF

J gene: TRBJ2-1
V gene: TRBV20-1
CDR3 protein: CSARDVGLYNEQFF

J gene: TRBJ1-4
V gene: TRBV4-3
CDR3 protein: CASSQVGGLGSEKLFF

J gene: TRBJ2-2
V gene: TRBV7-6
CDR3 protein: CASSWQRGTGELFF

J gene: TRBJ2-7
V gene: TRBV4-3
CDR3 protein: CASSQATTEYEQYF

J gene: TRBJ2-1
V gene: TRBV20-1
CDR3 protein: CSARDFGTGIYNEQFF

J gene: TRBJ1-4
V gene: TRBV7-9
CDR3 protein: CASSLGGFNEKLFF

J gene: TRBJ2-7
V gene: TRBV6-1
CDR3 protein: CASSLDFLRGEQYF

J gene: TRBJ2-6
V gene: TRBV20-1
CDR3 protein: CSAREITRDRAVTGANVLTF

J gene: TRBJ2-5
V gene: TRBV20-1
CDR3 protein: CSATTDKYQETQYF

J gene: TRBJ1-1
V gene: TRBV4-3
CDR3 protein: CASSPAWPEGTEAFF

J gene: TRBJ1-1
V gene: TRBV12-3/TRBV12-4
CDR3 protein: CASSLGGQGSAFF

J gene: TRBJ2-1
V gene: TRBV6-6
CDR3 protein: CASSPPGLYEQFF

J gene: TRBJ2-1
V gene: TRBV12-3/TRBV12-4
CDR3 protein: CASSFLAGRAYEQFF

J gene: TRBJ2-1
V gene: TRBV6-1
CDR3 protein: CASSRGAGDRINEQFF

J gene: TRBJ2-5
V gene: TRBV10-3
CDR3 protein: CASASQETQYF

J gene: TRBJ2-7
V gene: TRBV5-5
CDR3 protein: CASSLWLAGGEQYF

J gene: TRBJ2-1
V gene: TRBV28
CDR3 protein: CASSFPPIVAGLRNEQFF

J gene: TRBJ2-1
V gene: TRBV4-2
CDR3 protein: CASSTGTSGRAWNYNEQFF

J gene: TRBJ2-1
V gene: TRBV4-3
CDR3 protein: CASSQEWASGGNEQFF

J gene: TRBJ1-1
V gene: TRBV20-1
CDR3 protein: CSAGDLNTEAFF

J gene: TRBJ2-3
V gene: TRBV5-6
CDR3 protein: CASSPGGDGEYF

J gene: TRBJ2-7
V gene: TRBV28
CDR3 protein: CASSLMAAYEQYF

J gene: TRBJ2-1
V gene: TRBV20-1
CDR3 protein: CSAPPPGTSGRAGEQFF

J gene: TRBJ2-7
V gene: TRBV7-8
CDR3 protein: CASSLVVTASEQYF

J gene: TRBJ2-3
V gene: TRBV20-1
CDR3 protein: CSATRFDTQYF

J gene: TRBJ2-4
V gene: TRBV11-2
CDR3 protein: CASSFRPPLREEPKNIQYF

J gene: TRBJ2-2
V gene: TRBV5-1
CDR3 protein: CASSLDLTTNTGELFF

J gene: TRBJ2-5
V gene: TRBV29-1
CDR3 protein: CSVAPAAGETQYF